This passage covers 24 T cell receptor beta chains from one sample sequenced in a study of T-cell reconstitution after alpha-beta-depleted transplantation in children. Unique molecular identifiers were incorporated when the TCRbeta library was constructed. TCRdb passed the PCR reads through MiXCR, listing each CDR3 protein once. The sample shows 250,000 to 300,000 distinct CDR3 sequences, around 10% of them seen only once. The sequences come from PBMCs, collected before TCRalphabeta/CD19-depleted stem cell transplant. The source of these receptors is a boy in the first two years of life with acute myeloid leukemia, due to receive a stem cell transplant.

This clonotype showed up just a few times. The V and J genes are TRBV4-3 and TRBJ2-7; D is unclear. Germline values: CDR1 LGHNA, CDR2 YSLEER. The germline V and J ends were trimmed by 2 bases and 1 base, with 21 bases remaining between them. This CDR3 has 18 amino acids. The CDR3 nucleotides read TGCGCCAGCAGCCAAATGGTCCCCACAGTCTTCCTTTCCTACGAGCAGTACTTC. Its translation: CASSQMVPTVFLSYEQYF.

This clonotype was counted at least ten times. The rearrangement links TRBV11-2 to TRBJ2-2, with D perhaps being TRBD1 or TRBD2 (5 bases each). V was pared by 5 bases and J by 2 bases, with 18 bases between. The length of the CDR3 is 17 residues. Germline V gene lookup returns CDR1 SGHAT and CDR2 FQNNGV. The CDR3 bases are TGTGCCAGCAGCGCGGCCGGGACCATCCGTAACACCGGGGAGCTGTTTTTT. Its protein product is CASSAAGTIRNTGELFF.

This clonotype has ten or more counts. The V and J genes are TRBV5-1 and TRBJ2-3, with D possibly being TRBD2 (7 bases). The CDR3 extends over 15 amino acids. The germline V gene encodes CDR1 SGHRS and CDR2 YFSETQ. Between the trimmed V and J ends, which lost 3 bases and 1 base, there was a span of 12 bases. For the CDR3, the DNA is TGCGCCAGCAGCTCCGGAGGGGGGGGCACAGATACGCAGTATTTT. Its translation is CASSSGGGGTDTQYF. Supplemented by reference TRBV5-1 and TRBJ2-3, the full variable domain reads KAGVTQTPRYLIKTRGQQVTLSCSPISGHRSVSWYQQTPGQGLQFLFEYFSETQRNKGNFPGRFSGRQFSNSRSEMNVSTLELGDSALYLCASSSGGGGTDTQYFGPGTRLTVL.

V gene TRBV10-2 combines with J gene TRBJ2-7, with TRBD1 identical over 7 bases. This CDR3 spans 13 amino acids. With 10 bases clipped from V and 2 bases from J, the junction kept 8 bases outside the gene matches. CDR1 and CDR2 from the germline V gene are WSHSY and SAAADI. CDR3 nucleotide sequence: TGCGCCACCCTCGGGACAGCCGCCTACGAGCAGTACTTC. It encodes CATLGTAAYEQYF.

Many counts were recorded for this clonotype. The chain has TRBV20-1 and TRBJ2-7, with D hard to call. The CDR3 is made up of 13 amino acids. Trimming left V 4 bases short and J 6 bases short, with 16 bases between. Per the germline V gene, CDR1 is DFQATT and CDR2 is SNEGSKA (reference sequence). The CDR3 loop is CSANPSASGEQYF. CDR3 DNA sequence: TGCAGTGCTAACCCCTCCGCATCCGGCGAGCAGTACTTC.

This clonotype was observed many times. V gene TRBV28 combines with J gene TRBJ1-1, with 7 nucleotides matching TRBD1. CDR1 is MDHEN and CDR2 is SYDVKM in the germline V gene. Germline trimming cut 2 bases from V and 0 bases from J; bases unmatched to any gene: 6. The CDR3 has 16 amino acids. CDR3 amino acids: CASSLETGNVNTEAFF. The CDR3, as DNA: TGTGCCAGCAGTTTAGAGACAGGGAATGTGAACACTGAAGCTTTCTTT.

Ten or more counts support this clonotype. The rearrangement links TRBV5-1 to TRBJ2-7; D is uncertain. With 0 bases removed from V and 2 bases from J, the gap between germline ends came to 9 bases. Germline assignment: CDR1 SGHRS and CDR2 YFSETQ. The CDR3 covers 14 residues. The CDR3 is CASSLGSATYEQYF. As DNA, the CDR3 is TGCGCCAGCAGCTTGGGGTCGGCAACCTACGAGCAGTACTTC.

Here the CDR3 reads CASSLWVMAGDTQYF. Written as DNA, the CDR3 is TGTGCCAGCAGCTTATGGGTTATGGCGGGAGATACGCAGTATTTT. The chain recombines TRBV7-2 with TRBJ2-3; TRBD2 is a possible D gene (5 bases). V gave up 2 bases and J gave up 5 bases, with 14 bases separating them. The germline V gene encodes CDR1 SGHTA and CDR2 FQGNSA. This CDR3 spans 15 amino acids.

In this sample, this clonotype turned up a few times. J is TRBJ2-7 and V is TRBV28; 7 positions agree with TRBD2. The CDR3 has 14 amino acids. Germline values: CDR1 MDHEN, CDR2 SYDVKM. The trim removed 6 bases at V and 4 bases at J, leaving 9 bases unmatched. This CDR3 is CASRWAGVGYEQYF. The CDR3 DNA follows: TGTGCCAGCAGGTGGGCGGGAGTCGGGTACGAGCAGTACTTC.

This clonotype was detected only a few times. The V gene is TRBV6-5, the J gene TRBJ2-3; 11 bases agree with TRBD2. Per the germline V gene, CDR1 is MNHEY and CDR2 is SVGAGI. The junction had 5 bases not matched to a gene; V was cut back by 8 bases and J by 4 bases. CDR3 length equals 14 residues. CDR3 coding DNA: TGTGCCAGCCTTACTAGCGGGGGCTCAGATACGCAGTATTTT. It yields the protein CASLTSGGSDTQYF.

This clonotype occurred a few times. The chain combines TRBV7-9 with TRBJ2-6, with 8 bases lining up with TRBD2. The length of the CDR3 is 15 residues. From germline, CDR1 is SEHNR and CDR2 FQNEAQ (reference sequence). V was pared by 5 bases and J by 4 bases, with 4 bases of the junction left unmatched. The DNA of the CDR3 is TGTGCCAGCAGCCCCGGGGGGGTCGGGGCCAACGTCCTGACTTTC. This gives the protein CASSPGGVGANVLTF.

This clonotype was seen ten or more times. V is TRBV7-6 and J is TRBJ1-3; maybe TRBD1 (5 bases). This CDR3 contains 16 residues. V lost 4 bases to trimming and J lost 0 bases, with 13 bases between them. Germline CDR1 reads SGHVS; CDR2 reads FNYEAQ. In nucleotides, the CDR3 is TGTGCCAGCAGCTCCCGGACATCCCTCTCTGGAAACACCATATATTTT. Translation: CASSSRTSLSGNTIYF.

This clonotype was counted ten times or more. The chain carries TRBV7-9 and TRBJ1-6; D is unresolved. The germline V and J ends were trimmed by 1 base and 0 bases, with 10 bases remaining between them. Per germline, CDR1 SEHNR and CDR2 FQNEAQ (reference sequence). This CDR3 has 17 amino acids. The CDR3 DNA is TGTGCCAGCAGCTTAGGGCAGAGGTCCTCCTATAATTCACCCCTCCACTTT. This codes for CASSLGQRSSYNSPLHF.

There are a few counts of this clonotype. The chain recombines TRBV5-8 with TRBJ2-1; possibly TRBD2 for D (5 bases). Germline-derived CDR1 and CDR2 are SGHTS and YDEGEE. The V end was cut by 2 bases, the J end by 8 bases, with 14 bases between. The CDR3 has 14 residues. Here the CDR3 reads CASSFDRDFDEQFF. The DNA for the CDR3 is TGTGCCAGCAGCTTCGATCGGGATTTCGATGAGCAGTTCTTC.

The CDR3 DNA follows: TGCGCCAGCAGCCAAGAGAAAACAGGGCCTTTGGGATACGAGCAGTACTTC. This sequence encodes CASSQEKTGPLGYEQYF. The rearrangement links TRBV4-1 to TRBJ2-7; perhaps TRBD1 as D (6 bases). The V gene lost 0 bases and the J gene lost 4 bases, with 19 bases spanning the gap. Per the germline V gene, CDR1 is MGHRA and CDR2 is YSYEKL. The CDR3 has 17 residues.

This clonotype showed up many times. This sequence joins TRBV7-3 and TRBJ2-3; 7 positions match TRBD1. Germline CDR1 and CDR2: SGHTA and FQGTGA. CDR3 size: 14 residues. The V segment lost 3 bases and the J segment 4 bases; nucleotides outside the gene matches: 4. CDR3 sequence reads: CASSFDRDADTQYF. DNA for the CDR3: TGTGCCAGCAGCTTCGACAGGGACGCAGATACGCAGTATTTT. The full variable domain, its missing parts supplied by reference TRBV7-3 and TRBJ2-3, is GAGVSQTPSNKVTEKGKYVELRCDPISGHTALYWYRQSLGQGPEFLIYFQGTGAADDSGLPNDRFFAVRPEGSVSTLKIQRTERGDSAVYLCASSFDRDADTQYFGPGTRLTVL.

This clonotype was observed at least ten times. The rearrangement links TRBV6-5 to TRBJ2-1; a weak D match, TRBD2 (6 bases). V was shortened by 3 bases and J by 4 bases, with 19 bases between the two germline ends. The germline V gene encodes CDR1 MNHEY and CDR2 SVGAGI. CDR3 size: 17 residues. Here the CDR3 reads CASSYFPGTGRYNEQFF. CDR3 sequence (DNA): TGTGCCAGCAGTTATTTCCCCGGGACTGGGCGTTACAATGAGCAGTTCTTC.

This clonotype was found a few times. This chain links TRBV7-2 with TRBJ2-3; D not resolved. The CDR3 has 15 residues. Looked up from germline, CDR1 is SGHTA and CDR2 is FQGNSA. V was cut by 5 bases and J by 6 bases, with 18 bases left in between. DNA for the CDR3: TGTGCCAGCAGCCCTAACAGTGCTAACATGGATACGCAGTATTTT. This encodes CASSPNSANMDTQYF.

Here the CDR3 DNA reads TGTGCCAGCAGGTTACAGGGGGCTGAAGGTGAAGCTTTCTTT. Its protein is CASRLQGAEGEAFF. The chain recombines TRBV12-3 or TRBV12-4 with TRBJ1-1; 9 nucleotides agree with TRBD1. V shed 6 bases, J shed 7 bases, and the junction held 9 bases outside the gene matches. The CDR3 runs to 14 residues.

This clonotype was seen at least ten times. This chain joins TRBV7-3 and TRBJ2-4; TRBD2 is a possible D gene (5 bases). This CDR3 comprises 13 residues. CDR1 and CDR2 (germline): SGHTA, FQGTGA. Trimming left V 5 bases short and J 7 bases short, with 12 bases between. The CDR3 loop reads CASSPRTGNIQYF. The CDR3 bases are TGTGCCAGCAGCCCTCGGACGGGGAACATTCAGTACTTC.

This clonotype has at least ten counts. This chain uses TRBV7-9 with TRBJ2-3, with TRBD2 matching 9 bases. Germline trimming cut 5 bases from V and 6 bases from J; bases unmatched to any gene: 9. CDR3 length: 15 amino acids. CDR1 and CDR2 (germline): SEHNR, FQNEAQ (reference sequence). CDR3: CASSPRTSVGDTQYF. In nucleotides, the CDR3 is TGTGCCAGCAGCCCCCGGACTAGCGTGGGGGATACGCAGTATTTT.

The CDR3 loop reads CASGIGGATDTQYF. The CDR3 DNA follows: TGTGCTAGTGGCATCGGGGGGGCCACAGATACGCAGTATTTT. The chain is built from TRBV12-5 and TRBJ2-3; 8 bases line up with TRBD2. The CDR3 has 14 amino acids. Trimming cost V 6 bases and J 2 bases; bases outside gene matches: 4. Looked up from germline, CDR1 is LGHNT and CDR2 is FRNRAP.

A remark on this clonotype: A much larger clone is a single base away; this may be a read error. The chain recombines TRBV6-2 or TRBV6-3 with TRBJ2-2, with unresolved D. CDR1 and CDR2 (germline): MNHEY, SVGEGT. The CDR3 loop spans 14 amino acids. CDR3: CASSLPANTAELFF. The CDR3 DNA sequence: TGTGCCAGCAGTTTGCCCGCGAACACCGCGGAGCTGTTTTTT.

The table lists this clonotype with a few counts. The chain has TRBV11-2 and TRBJ2-1, with 9 bases that match TRBD2. Germline loops: CDR1 SGHAT, CDR2 FQNNGV. The length of the CDR3 is 18 residues. V lost 0 bases and J lost 4; bases outside the gene matches: 10. The CDR3 here is CASSLERLLAGPYNEQFF. The CDR3 coding sequence is TGTGCCAGCAGCTTAGAGAGGTTACTAGCGGGTCCTTACAATGAGCAGTTCTTC.